These 12 T cell receptor beta chains were sequenced from one sample in a study of radiotherapy plus CTLA-4 blockade in lung cancer. TCRdb keeps only in-frame clones here, not all; method: immunoSEQ multiplex PCR. The data hold more than 80,000 clones, with roughly 84% observed a single time. The sample consisted of peripheral blood, taken from a patient treated with radiotherapy plus ipilimumab. The receptors stem from a human donor with non-small cell lung cancer that progressed on radiotherapy plus ipilimumab. Some clones in this sample may be carry-over from other donors' samples.

The V and J genes are TRBV18 and TRBJ1-2, with 10 bases matching TRBD1. This CDR3 has 16 amino acids. Germline loops: CDR1 KGHSH, CDR2 LQKENI. The ends lost 5 bases at V and 0 bases at J; junction bases unmatched: 6. CDR3 residues: CASSVTGGQANYGYTF. The CDR3 nucleotides are TGTGCCAGCTCAGTGACAGGGGGCCAAGCTAACTATGGCTACACCTTC.

This clone was detected only once. The rearrangement joins TRBV7-3 to TRBJ2-1; D tentatively reads TRBD1 or TRBD2 (5 bases each). Germline V CDR1 and CDR2: SGHTA, FQGTGA. CDR3 size: 15 residues. Trimming removed 1 base at V and 7 bases at J, with 14 bases between. CDR3 residues: CASSLIGTRPNEQFF. DNA for the CDR3: TGTGCCAGCAGCTTAATCGGGACGAGACCTAATGAGCAGTTCTTC.

V gene TRBV7-9 combines with J gene TRBJ1-5; TRBD1 might be the D (5 bases). The length of the CDR3 is 13 residues. V was trimmed by 6 bases and J by 2 bases, leaving 8 bases between them. The germline V gene has CDR1 SEHNR and CDR2 FQNEAQ (reference sequence). CDR3 bases: TGTGCCAGCAGGGGGCCTGGCAATCAGCCCCAGCATTTT. Translating it yields CASRGPGNQPQHF.

This chain joins TRBV2 and TRBJ1-2; D gene unclear. V was clipped by 1 base and J by 6 bases, with 12 bases between them. Germline lookup yields CDR1 SNHLY and CDR2 FYNNEI. The CDR3 is 14 residues long. Here the CDR3 reads CASSEVTVLNGYTF. CDR3 bases: TGTGCCAGCAGTGAAGTCACGGTTTTGAATGGCTACACCTTC. Variable domain in full (rest from reference TRBV2 and TRBJ1-2): EPEVTQTPSHQVTQMGQEVILRCVPISNHLYFYWYRQILGQKVEFLVSFYNNEISEKSEIFDDQFSVERPDGSNFTLKIRSTKLEDSAMYFCASSEVTVLNGYTFGSGTRLTVV.

This chain uses TRBV21-1 with TRBJ2-3; the table's D gene call, TRBD1, was not cross checked with the DNA. TRBV21-1 is a pseudogene locus. This CDR3 is 16 amino acids long. The CDR3 DNA follows: TGTGCCAGCAGCAAAGACAGGGGATCGGGGAAGGATACGCAGTATTTT. Its translation: CASSKDRGSGKDTQYF.

The chain employs TRBV5-1 and TRBJ2-1; D remains unclear. The germline V gene encodes CDR1 SGHRS and CDR2 YFSETQ. V was shortened by 1 base and J by 1 base, with 3 bases between the two germline ends. The CDR3 length is 13 residues. The chain's CDR3 is CASSLSSYNEQFF. Here the CDR3 DNA reads TGCGCCAGCAGCTTGAGTTCCTACAATGAGCAGTTCTTC.

This clone occurred once. V usage is TRBV6-1 and J usage is TRBJ1-2, with TRBD1 matching 9 bases. This CDR3 is built from 15 residues. V lost 6 bases, J lost 4 bases, and 9 bases stayed unmatched. Germline CDR1 and CDR2: MNHNS and SASEGT. The CDR3 sequence is CASSSYRGRGYGYTF. The DNA for the CDR3 is TGTGCCAGCAGCTCCTACAGGGGGCGAGGCTATGGCTACACCTTC.

The chain employs TRBV6-6 and TRBJ2-3; D is unclear. CDR1 is MNHNY, CDR2 SVGAGI, per germline (reference sequence). This CDR3 comprises 16 residues. Trimming cost V 6 bases and J 0 bases, with 16 bases left between them. The CDR3 DNA sequence: TGTGCCAGCAGCCTCCCTTTTGGGCAGAGCACAGATACGCAGTATTTT. Amino acid sequence: CASSLPFGQSTDTQYF.

The rearrangement links TRBV5-5 to TRBJ2-7, with 8 bases fitting TRBD1. The trim removed 6 bases at V and 2 bases at J, leaving 13 bases unmatched. CDR3 length: 16 amino acids. The germline gives CDR1 SGHKS, CDR2 YYEKEE (reference sequence). Here the CDR3 DNA reads TGTGCCAGCATACAGTCCCCAGGACAGGGTACCTACGAGCAGTACTTC. Residues: CASIQSPGQGTYEQYF. Full variable domain (outside the CDR3, taken from reference TRBV5-5 and TRBJ2-7): DAGVTQSPTHLIKTRGQQVTLRCSPISGHKSVSWYQQVLGQGPQFIFQYYEKEERGRGNFPDRFSARQFPNYSSELNVNALLLGDSALYLCASIQSPGQGTYEQYFGPGTRLTVT.

As DNA, the CDR3 is TGTGCCAGCAGTTACGCTAGCACAGATACGCAGTATTTT. As protein: CASSYASTDTQYF. V gene TRBV6-5 combines with J gene TRBJ2-3, with unresolved D. CDR1 is MNHEY, CDR2 SVGAGI, per germline. The V end was cut by 2 bases, the J end by 0 bases, with 3 bases between. The CDR3 sequence is 13 residues long.

The CDR3 reads CASSIAPGKGYGYTF. CDR3 in DNA: TGTGCCAGTAGTATAGCTCCGGGAAAGGGATATGGCTACACCTTC. This chain links TRBV19 with TRBJ1-2; no clear D. This CDR3 comprises 15 residues. Trimming removed 1 base at V and 5 bases at J, with 14 bases between. The germline V gene encodes CDR1 LNHDA and CDR2 SQIVND (reference sequence).

The V gene is TRBV9, the J gene TRBJ2-1; D is perhaps TRBD2 (6 bases). From germline, CDR1 is SGDLS and CDR2 YYNGEE. This CDR3 is built from 12 residues. V was cut by 6 bases and J by 14 bases, with 18 bases left in between. The CDR3 DNA reads as TGTGCCAGCACCGGCGAGGGAGGACGAAAGTTCTTC. Translating gives CASTGEGGRKFF.